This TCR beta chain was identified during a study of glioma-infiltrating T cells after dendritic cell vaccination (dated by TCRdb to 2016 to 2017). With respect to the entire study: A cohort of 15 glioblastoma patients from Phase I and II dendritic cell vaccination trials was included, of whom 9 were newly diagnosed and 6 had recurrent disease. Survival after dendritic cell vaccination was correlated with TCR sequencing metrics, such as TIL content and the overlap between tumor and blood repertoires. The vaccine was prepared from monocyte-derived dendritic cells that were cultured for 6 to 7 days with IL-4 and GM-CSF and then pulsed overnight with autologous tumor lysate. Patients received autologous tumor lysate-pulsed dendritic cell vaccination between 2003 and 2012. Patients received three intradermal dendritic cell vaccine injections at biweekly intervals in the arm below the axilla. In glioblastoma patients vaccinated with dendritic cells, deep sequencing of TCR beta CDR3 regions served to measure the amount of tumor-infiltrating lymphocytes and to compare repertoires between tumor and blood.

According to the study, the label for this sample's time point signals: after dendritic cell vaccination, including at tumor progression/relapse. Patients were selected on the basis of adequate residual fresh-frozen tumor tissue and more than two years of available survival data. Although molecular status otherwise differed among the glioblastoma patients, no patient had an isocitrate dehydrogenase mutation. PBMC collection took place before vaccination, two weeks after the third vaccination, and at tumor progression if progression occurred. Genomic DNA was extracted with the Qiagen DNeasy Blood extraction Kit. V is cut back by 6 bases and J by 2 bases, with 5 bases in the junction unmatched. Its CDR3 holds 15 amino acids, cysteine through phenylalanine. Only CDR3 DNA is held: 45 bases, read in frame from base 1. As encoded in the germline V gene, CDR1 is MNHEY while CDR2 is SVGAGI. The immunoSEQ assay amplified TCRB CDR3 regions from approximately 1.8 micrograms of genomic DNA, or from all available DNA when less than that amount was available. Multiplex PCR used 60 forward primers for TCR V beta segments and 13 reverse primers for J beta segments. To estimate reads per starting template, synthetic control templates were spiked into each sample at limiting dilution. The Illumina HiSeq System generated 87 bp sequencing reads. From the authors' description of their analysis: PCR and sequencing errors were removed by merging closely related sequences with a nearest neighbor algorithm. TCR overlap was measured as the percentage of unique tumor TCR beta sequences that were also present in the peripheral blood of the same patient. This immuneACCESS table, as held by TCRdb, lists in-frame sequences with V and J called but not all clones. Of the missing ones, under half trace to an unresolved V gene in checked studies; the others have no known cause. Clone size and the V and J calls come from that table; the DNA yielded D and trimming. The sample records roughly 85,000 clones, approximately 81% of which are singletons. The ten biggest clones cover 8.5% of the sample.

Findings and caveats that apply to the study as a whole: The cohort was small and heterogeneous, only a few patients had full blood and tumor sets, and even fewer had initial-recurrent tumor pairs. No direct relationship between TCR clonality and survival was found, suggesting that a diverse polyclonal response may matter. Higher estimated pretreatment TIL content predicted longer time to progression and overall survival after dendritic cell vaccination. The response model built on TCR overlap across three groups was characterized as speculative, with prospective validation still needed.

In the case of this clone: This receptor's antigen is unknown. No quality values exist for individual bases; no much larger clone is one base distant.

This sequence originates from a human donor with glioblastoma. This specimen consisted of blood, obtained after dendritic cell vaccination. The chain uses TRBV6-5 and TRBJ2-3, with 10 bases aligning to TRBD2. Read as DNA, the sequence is TGTGCCAGCAGGAGGAGCGGGGGGGCCACAGATACGCAGTATTTT. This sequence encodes CASRRSGGATDTQYF.